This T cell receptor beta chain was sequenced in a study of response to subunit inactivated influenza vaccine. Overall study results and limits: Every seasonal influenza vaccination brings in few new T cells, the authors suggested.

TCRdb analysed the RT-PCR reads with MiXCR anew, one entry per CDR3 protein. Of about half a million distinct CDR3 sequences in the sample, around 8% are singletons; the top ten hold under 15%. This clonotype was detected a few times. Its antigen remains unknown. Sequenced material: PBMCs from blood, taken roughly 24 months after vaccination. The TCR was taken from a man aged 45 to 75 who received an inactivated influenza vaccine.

CDR3 loop: CASMKYLDSNYNEQFF. CDR3 DNA sequence: TGTGCCAGCATGAAATACCTGGACAGTAACTACAATGAGCAGTTCTTC. The chain has TRBV2 and TRBJ2-1; a possible D gene is TRBD1 (6 bases). V gave up 7 bases and J gave up 3 bases, with 19 bases separating them. There are 16 residues in the CDR3. Germline CDR1 reads SNHLY; CDR2 reads FYNNEI. The entire variable domain, with the rest obtained from reference TRBV2 and TRBJ2-1, is as follows: EPEVTQTPSHQVTQMGQEVILRCVPISNHLYFYWYRQILGQKVEFLVSFYNNEISEKSEIFDDQFSVERPDGSNFTLKIRSTKLEDSAMYFCASMKYLDSNYNEQFFGPGTRLTVL.